The rows below give T cell receptor beta chains drawn from one sample of a study of cytomegalovirus exposure and HLA in healthy donors. Using immunoSEQ multiplex PCR, the repertoire was profiled, and TCRdb retains in-frame clones only, with some absent. The data show some 110,000 clones, over 70% seen once. The sequenced sample was PBMCs. The receptors were gathered from a female donor in good health and CMV-seronegative. Both conserved end residues are part of each CDR3. A D gene is named only where the DNA matches it firmly. Expanded clones are given a class, and other clones once, few, many or no size at all.

d_call j_call cdr3_length clone_size v_call cdr3_nt cdr3_aa
NA TRBJ2-1 15 NA TRBV7-2 TGTGCCAGCAGCTTAAGAACTAGCCTCTACAATGAGCAGTTCTTC CASSLRTSLYNEQFF
NA TRBJ2-7 15 many TRBV5-1 TGCGCCAGCAGGGTCGAAGGGCAGGGTACCTACGAGCAGTACTTC CASRVEGQGTYEQYF
TRBD1 TRBJ1-5 16 NA TRBV7-8 TGTGCCAGCAGCTTAGGTCTGGGACAGGGGAATCAGCCCCAGCATTTT CASSLGLGQGNQPQHF
TRBD2 TRBJ2-3 19 NA TRBV4-2 TGTGCCAGCAACCTTGGCTCCGCGGGAGGGCCGAACCCCACAGATACGCAGTATTTT CASNLGSAGGPNPTDTQYF
NA TRBJ2-2 14 few TRBV7-9 TGTGCCAGCAGTTTACAGGCCCTCACCGGGGAGCTGTTTTTT CASSLQALTGELFF
NA TRBJ1-5 15 NA TRBV30 TGTGCCTGGAGGCCCGGGGGGGGAATGTATCAGCCCCAGCATTTT CAWRPGGGMYQPQHF
TRBD1 TRBJ2-1 14 few TRBV6-1 TGTGCCAGCAGTCGACAGGGACCCTACAATGAGCAGTTCTTC CASSRQGPYNEQFF
TRBD1 TRBJ2-7 15 NA TRBV30 TGTGCCTGGAGTAGGACCGGGACAGGGAAATACGAGCAGTACTTC CAWSRTGTGKYEQYF
TRBD1 TRBJ1-2 13 NA TRBV7-3 TGTGCCAGCAGCGGGACAGGGGGCGATGGCTACACCTTC CASSGTGGDGYTF
TRBD2 TRBJ2-1 15 NA TRBV6-6 TGTGCCAGCAGCTTTAGCGGGACTTCTCTTTGGGAGCAGTTCTTC CASSFSGTSLWEQFF
TRBD1 TRBJ1-5 14 NA TRBV5-5 TGTGCCAGCAGCCCTCCGGGACAGTATCAGCCCCAGCATTTT CASSPPGQYQPQHF
TRBD2 TRBJ2-5 17 few TRBV11-3 TGTGCCAGCAGCCCAGGACTAGCGGGAGCTATAAGAGAGACCCAGTACTTC CASSPGLAGAIRETQYF
NA TRBJ2-7 15 few TRBV5-5 TGTGCCAGCAGCTCTTACACCCCGGGCTCCTACGAGCAGTACTTC CASSSYTPGSYEQYF
TRBD1 TRBJ2-3 15 NA TRBV28 TGTGCCAGCAGTTTTCCAGGGGGCGGCACAGATACGCAGTATTTT CASSFPGGGTDTQYF
TRBD1 TRBJ2-5 14 NA TRBV28 TGTGCCAGCAGACCGGGGACAGACCAAGAGACCCAGTACTTC CASRPGTDQETQYF
TRBD2 TRBJ2-1 16 NA TRBV4-3 TGCGCCAGCAGCCCCTTAGCGGGAAGCTCCTACAATGAGCAGTTCTTC CASSPLAGSSYNEQFF
NA TRBJ1-2 14 NA TRBV5-1 TGCGCCAGCGGACCTAGGGGGACGGGTTATGGCTACACCTTC CASGPRGTGYGYTF
NA TRBJ1-4 16 NA TRBV7-9 TGTGCCAGCAGCTTAGCTCACCCGGGAGGGAATGAAAAACTGTTTTTT CASSLAHPGGNEKLFF
NA TRBJ2-5 15 NA TRBV5-1 TGCGCCAGCAGCTTGGACCCGGGAGATGTAGAGACCCAGTACTTC CASSLDPGDVETQYF
TRBD1 TRBJ1-5 15 NA TRBV9 TGTGCCAGCAGCGCCACCGGGACAGCGCACTCGTCCCAGCATTTT CASSATGTAHSSQHF
TRBD1 TRBJ2-5 19 NA TRBV4-2 TGTGCCAGCAGCCAGAGGGGGCGTCGGGGCAGGGGAGCTTTAGAGACCCAGTACTTC CASSQRGRRGRGALETQYF
NA TRBJ1-1 11 once TRBV30 TGTGCCTGGATTCGGGTGGGTGAAGCTTTCTTT CAWIRVGEAFF
TRBD1 TRBJ1-4 15 NA TRBV5-4 TGTGCCAGCAGCATCACAGGGGGGGGGAGTGAAAAACTGTTTTTT CASSITGGGSEKLFF
TRBD2 TRBJ2-3 14 NA TRBV7-3 TGTGCCAGCACCGGACTAGCGGGCACAGATACGCAGTATTTT CASTGLAGTDTQYF
NA TRBJ2-1 16 NA TRBV7-9 TGTGCCAGCAGCGGCGGGGCGGGGGCCTCCTACAATGAGCAGTTCTTC CASSGGAGASYNEQFF
NA TRBJ2-7 15 NA TRBV9 TGTGCCAGCAGCCCAAGTCAGGGGTTGAAAGGCGAGCAGTACTTC CASSPSQGLKGEQYF
NA TRBJ1-1 13 NA TRBV28 TGTGCCAGCAGTTTATATCTCGGAGCTGAAGCTTTCTTT CASSLYLGAEAFF
NA TRBJ2-1 14 NA TRBV7-5 TGTGCCAGCAGCTTAGCGGGTGTTGGGAATGAGCAGTTCTTC CASSLAGVGNEQFF
NA TRBJ2-7 14 NA TRBV2 TGTGCCAGCAGTGAGAACTGGGGAGGATACGAGCAGTACTTC CASSENWGGYEQYF
NA TRBJ1-2 11 NA TRBV20-1 TGCAGTGGGATCGGGACATCTGGCTACACCTTC CSGIGTSGYTF
TRBD1 TRBJ2-7 16 NA TRBV7-8 TGTGCCAGTCAGAGAGTAGGACAGGCCCTCTACTACGAGCAGTACTTC CASQRVGQALYYEQYF
TRBD2 TRBJ2-2 17 NA TRBV23-1 TGCGCCAGCCGAACTAGCGGGGAAACGCCGAACACCGGGGAGCTGTTTTTT CASRTSGETPNTGELFF
NA TRBJ1-3 13 few TRBV7-7 TGTGCTCCGCCGGAGAGATCTGGAAACACCATATATTTT CAPPERSGNTIYF
TRBD2 TRBJ2-7 16 few TRBV7-6 TGTGCCAGCAGCTTCCCAAAAGCGGGGCGGTGCTACGAGCAGTACTTC CASSFPKAGRCYEQYF
TRBD1 TRBJ1-4 16 few TRBV7-2 TGTGCCAGCAGTAAGAGGTCGGGACAGGGGAATGAAAAACTGTTTTTT CASSKRSGQGNEKLFF
NA TRBJ2-5 14 few TRBV4-2 TGTGCCAGCAGCCAAGAACAGTTCCAAGAGACCCAGTACTTC CASSQEQFQETQYF
TRBD1 TRBJ2-7 18 NA TRBV7-9 TGTGCCAGCAGCTCCACTCTTCTAGGACAGGCAGATCCCTACGAGCAGTACTTC CASSSTLLGQADPYEQYF
NA TRBJ2-7 9 NA TRBV9 TGTGCCAGCATATACGAGCAGTACTTC CASIYEQYF
NA TRBJ1-1 15 few TRBV30 TGTGCCTGGAGAACTAGGGGGGGACCGGACACTGAAGCTTTCTTT CAWRTRGGPDTEAFF
TRBD2 TRBJ2-7 13 NA TRBV10-3 TGTGCCACCCAACTAGCGGGAGCGAACGAGCAGTACTTC CATQLAGANEQYF
TRBD2 TRBJ2-7 15 NA TRBV28 TGTGCCAGCAGTTTACTCGGACTAGCGGGAAACGAGCAGTACTTC CASSLLGLAGNEQYF
TRBD1 TRBJ1-1 15 many TRBV10-2 TGCGCCAGCAGGTCGGGACAGGTTGGTGGGGCTGAAGCTTTCTTT CASRSGQVGGAEAFF
NA TRBJ2-5 12 NA TRBV11-2 TGTGCCAGCAGCTTATCGGAGGAGACCCAGTACTTC CASSLSEETQYF
NA TRBJ2-1 14 NA TRBV30 TGTGCCTGGACGTCGCGGGGTTCCTACAATGAGCAGTTCTTC CAWTSRGSYNEQFF
NA TRBJ2-5 14 NA TRBV11-2 TGTGCCAGCAGCTTAATTTCGGGAGCGGAGACCCAGTACTTC CASSLISGAETQYF
TRBD1 TRBJ2-3 18 NA TRBV5-1 TGCGCCAGCACTCTCTGGGACAGGGACGGGGGCCCCACAGATACGCAGTATTTT CASTLWDRDGGPTDTQYF
NA TRBJ2-7 16 NA TRBV12-5 TGTGCTAGTGGTTTAGGGATAGGGAGTAGGACCTACGAGCAGTACTTC CASGLGIGSRTYEQYF
NA TRBJ2-3 15 NA TRBV9 TGTGCCAGCACCCGACTGACTGGCTTCACAGATACGCAGTATTTT CASTRLTGFTDTQYF
TRBD1 TRBJ1-2 12 NA TRBV19 TGTGCCAGTAGTCACAGGGGAGCTGGCTACACCTTC CASSHRGAGYTF